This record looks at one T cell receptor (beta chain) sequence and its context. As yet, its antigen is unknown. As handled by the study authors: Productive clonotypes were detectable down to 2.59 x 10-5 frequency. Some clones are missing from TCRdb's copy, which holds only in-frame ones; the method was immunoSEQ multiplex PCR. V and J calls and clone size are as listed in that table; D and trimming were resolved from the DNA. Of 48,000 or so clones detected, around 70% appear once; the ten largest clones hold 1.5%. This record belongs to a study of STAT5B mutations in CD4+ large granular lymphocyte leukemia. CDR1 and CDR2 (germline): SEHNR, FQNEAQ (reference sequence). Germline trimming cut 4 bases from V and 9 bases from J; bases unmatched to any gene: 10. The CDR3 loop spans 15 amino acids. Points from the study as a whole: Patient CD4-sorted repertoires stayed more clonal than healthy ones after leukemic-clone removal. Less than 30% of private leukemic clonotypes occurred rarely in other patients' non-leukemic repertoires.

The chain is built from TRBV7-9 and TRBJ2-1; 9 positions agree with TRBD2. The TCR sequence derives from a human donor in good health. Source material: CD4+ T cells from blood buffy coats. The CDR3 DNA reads TGTGCCAGCAGCTCCTTAGCGGGGGCACCGAGTGAGCAGTTCTTC. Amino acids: CASSSLAGAPSEQFF.